These 13 T cell receptor beta chains share one sample of origin, sequenced in a study of shared clonotypes between healthy human individuals. Measured with immunoSEQ multiplex PCR; TCRdb has only the in-frame clones, and not every one. The top ten hold around 0.37% of the sample, which has about 2.4 million clones, 80% to 95% seen once. The sequenced sample was naive CD4+ T cells from PBMCs. Regarding subset: CD45RA+ positively selected. The receptors were gathered from a man younger than 35 in good health. Some clones in this sample may be carry-over from other donors' samples.

The CDR3 loop is CASSAKRADRVNGANVLTF. As DNA, the CDR3 is TGTGCCAGCAGCGCCAAAAGGGCGGACAGGGTGAATGGGGCCAACGTCCTGACTTTC. This chain links TRBV21-1 with TRBJ2-6; TRBD1 is the table's D call and was not checked against the DNA. TRBV21-1 is listed as a pseudogene. The CDR3 consists of 19 residues.

This rearrangement joins TRBV6-7 to TRBJ2-6; TRBD2 might be the D (7 bases). TRBV6-7 qualifies as an ORF whose function is uncertain. This CDR3 spans 16 amino acids. V was clipped by 10 bases and J by 2 bases, with 18 bases between them. The CDR3 DNA reads as TGTGCCAAAGATCCACTAGGGGGGGCTGGGGCCAACGTCCTGACTTTC. It codes for CAKDPLGGAGANVLTF.

The chain links TRBV6-5 to TRBJ2-2, with D tentatively TRBD1 (6 bases). V shed 8 bases and J shed 2 bases, with 12 bases lying between them. This CDR3 region has 14 residues. Germline-derived CDR1 and CDR2 are MNHEY and SVGAGI. CDR3 sequence reads: CASGSGANTGELFF. CDR3 in DNA: TGTGCCAGCGGGTCAGGGGCTAACACCGGGGAGCTGTTTTTT.

V and J are TRBV5-6 and TRBJ2-7, with 8 positions matching TRBD1. Per germline, CDR1 SGHDT and CDR2 YYEEEE. CDR3 length: 16 amino acids. J was trimmed by 3 bases and V by 4 bases; bases with no gene match: 12. CDR3 sequence: CASSPRTGKSVYEQYF. CDR3 nucleotides: TGTGCCAGCAGCCCCAGGACAGGGAAATCAGTCTACGAGCAGTACTTC.

This clone appeared once. V is TRBV27 and J is TRBJ1-5; 12 bases align to TRBD1. Germline V gene sequence: CDR1 MNHEY, CDR2 SMNVEV (reference sequence). The CDR3 consists of 19 residues. Losses at the gene ends were 1 base for V and 0 bases for J; bases not matched to a gene: 7. CDR3 DNA sequence: TGTGCCAGCAGTTTATTAGCGGGACAGGGGGCGTATAGCAATCAGCCCCAGCATTTT. The encoded protein is CASSLLAGQGAYSNQPQHF.

This rearrangement joins TRBV11-2 to TRBJ1-1; 8 bases agree with TRBD1. This CDR3 spans 15 amino acids. The V segment lost 4 bases and the J segment 6 bases; nucleotides outside the gene matches: 10. CDR1 is SGHAT, CDR2 FQNNGV, per germline. The chain's CDR3 is CASSSGLRQGSEAFF. The DNA for the CDR3 is TGTGCCAGCAGCTCAGGGCTGCGACAGGGGTCTGAAGCTTTCTTT.

V and J are TRBV10-3 and TRBJ1-1, with 11 nucleotides matching TRBD1. This CDR3 region has 13 residues. J lost 6 bases, V lost 6 bases, and 3 bases had no gene match. Germline V lookup: CDR1 ENHRY, CDR2 SYGVKD. Here the CDR3 DNA reads TGTGCCATCAGCGGGACAGGGGGTCCTGAAGCTTTCTTT. Its translation is CAISGTGGPEAFF.

The V and J genes are TRBV19 and TRBJ2-1; 14 bases match TRBD2. J lost 6 bases, V lost 4 bases, and 8 bases had no gene match. The CDR3 has 17 amino acids. Germline V CDR1 and CDR2: LNHDA, SQIVND (reference sequence). Here the CDR3 DNA reads TGTGCCAGTAGTACCTTTCGGACTAGCGGGAGGATCAATGAGCAGTTCTTC. It encodes CASSTFRTSGRINEQFF.

The chain uses TRBV10-3 and TRBJ2-7; 13 nucleotides align to TRBD2. Germline CDR1 reads ENHRY; CDR2 reads SYGVKD. This CDR3 is built from 17 residues. J lost 7 bases, V lost 2 bases, and 11 bases had no gene match. Written as DNA, the CDR3 is TGTGCCATCAGTGAGCCTCGGACTAGCGGGAGTATGGGGGAGCAGTACTTC. Residues: CAISEPRTSGSMGEQYF.

The chain employs TRBV19 and TRBJ2-5; 7 bases are a match to TRBD2. Germline V CDR1 and CDR2: LNHDA, SQIVND (reference sequence). The CDR3 has 17 amino acids. V lost 5 bases to trimming and J lost 1 base; unmatched junction nucleotides: 13. CDR3 loop: CASSLGVAGRFQETQYF. CDR3 DNA: TGTGCCAGTAGTCTCGGAGTAGCGGGCCGGTTCCAAGAGACCCAGTACTTC. Supplemented by reference TRBV19 and TRBJ2-5, the full variable domain reads DGGITQSPKYLFRKEGQNVTLSCEQNLNHDAMYWYRQDPGQGLRLIYYSQIVNDFQKGDIAEGYSVSREKKESFPLTVTSAQKNPTAFYLCASSLGVAGRFQETQYFGPGTRLLVL.

The gene calls are TRBV11-2 and TRBJ2-3, with D possibly called TRBD1 or TRBD2 (5 bases each). This CDR3 spans 18 amino acids. Trimming stripped 1 base from V and 4 bases from J, with 21 bases between. Germline CDR1 is SGHAT and CDR2 is FQNNGV. This CDR3 is CASSLVIMGEWSADTQYF. The DNA for the CDR3 is TGTGCCAGCAGCTTAGTGATTATGGGGGAGTGGTCGGCAGATACGCAGTATTTT. Together with reference TRBV11-2 and TRBJ2-3, the CDR3 gives the full variable domain: EAGVAQSPRYKIIEKRQSVAFWCNPISGHATLYWYQQILGQGPKLLIQFQNNGVVDDSQLPKDRFSAERLKGVDSTLKIQPAKLEDSAVYLCASSLVIMGEWSADTQYFGPGTRLTVL.

Only one count was recorded for this clone. This rearrangement joins TRBV29-1 to TRBJ2-5; D is ambiguous. With 4 bases removed from V and 1 base from J, the gap between germline ends came to 10 bases. This CDR3 is built from 13 residues. Germline CDR1 is SQVTM and CDR2 is ANQGSEA. The CDR3 reads CSVAAEFQETQYF. The CDR3 bases are TGCAGCGTTGCGGCGGAATTCCAAGAGACCCAGTACTTC.

V usage is TRBV5-4 and J usage is TRBJ1-6, with D possibly TRBD1 on 5 matching bases. This CDR3 contains 15 residues. Germline CDR1 SGHNT, CDR2 YYREEE (reference sequence). Trimming left V 3 bases short and J 7 bases short, with 14 bases between. Written as DNA, the CDR3 is TGTGCCAGCAGCTCCCCCGCAGGGAGCAATTCACCCCTCCACTTT. It yields the protein CASSSPAGSNSPLHF.